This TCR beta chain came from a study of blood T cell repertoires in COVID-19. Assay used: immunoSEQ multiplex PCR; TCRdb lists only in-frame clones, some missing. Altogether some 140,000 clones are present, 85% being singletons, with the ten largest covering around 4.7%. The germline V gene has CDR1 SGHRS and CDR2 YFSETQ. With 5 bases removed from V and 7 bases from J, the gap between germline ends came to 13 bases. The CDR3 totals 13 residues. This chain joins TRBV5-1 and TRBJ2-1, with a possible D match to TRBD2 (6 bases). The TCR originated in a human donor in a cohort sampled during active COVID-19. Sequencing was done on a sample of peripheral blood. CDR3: CASRVIGRNEQFF. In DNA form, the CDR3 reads TGCGCCAGCAGGGTGATCGGGAGAAATGAGCAGTTCTTC.